At least ten counts were recorded for the clone carrying this T cell receptor beta chain. Its antigen is not identified. The lymph nodes were axillary draining lymph nodes from breast cancer patients. CDR1 MNHEY and CDR2 SVGAGI come from the germline V gene. The CDR3 is 17 amino acids. V gave up 2 bases and J gave up 5 bases; unmatched junction bases: 13. MiXCR was run by TCRdb on the multiplex PCR reads, yielding one entry per CDR3 protein. Here the sample spans 200,000 to 300,000 distinct CDR3 sequences, around 30% being singletons. These data belong to a study of breast tumors, draining lymph nodes, adjacent tissues. General study findings and limits: Tumor TCR diversity was below lymph nodes but above nontumor tissue. Most tumor T cells seemingly derive from lymph node, then expand in tumor.

This receptor was obtained from a female donor with breast cancer. Some clones in this sample may be carry-over from other donors' samples. The V call is TRBV6-5, the J call TRBJ1-2; 8 bases map to TRBD1. Sample: axillary lymph node tissue. The CDR3 bases are TGTGCCAGCAGTTACAGTGGGGTATGGGGACAGGAGTATGGCTACACCTTC. Its protein is CASSYSGVWGQEYGYTF.